This T cell receptor beta chain was sequenced for a study of T-cell memory formation after mild COVID-19. Turning to the study itself: There were largely donor-specific TCR clusters.

V was trimmed by 6 bases and J by 4 bases, leaving 15 bases between them. This CDR3 contains 14 residues. TCRdb passed the 5' RACE reads through MiXCR, listing each CDR3 protein once. The repertoire holds about 90,000 distinct CDR3 sequences, with about 15% as singletons. Sequencing was performed on PBMCs or a T cell subset sorted from them (not recorded which). The sequence was obtained from a man younger than 35 who had mild COVID-19 (a few samples of this study predate the infection). Cell type and time point are not known. The rearrangement joins TRBV12-3 or TRBV12-4 to TRBJ1-2, with no clear D. The CDR3 spells CASRQLGFGYGYTF. The CDR3 nucleotides read TGTGCCAGCAGGCAGTTAGGGTTCGGCTATGGCTACACCTTC.